This TCR beta chain was recovered during a study of T cells in Graves' hyperthyroidism and ophthalmopathy. About the study: Peripheral blood samples were taken at initial diagnosis, prior to any treatment. Study-wide points: The model's output predicted ophthalmopathy at a median of 6.5 months prior to onset. Blood also carried most thyroid clonotypes expanded above 0.001.

Amplified TCR beta CDR3 regions came from RNA transcripts. A first-round RT-PCR of the TCR CDR3 used the HTBI primer set. Using its own MiXCR run on the multiplex PCR reads, TCRdb lists one record per CDR3 protein. The sample shows under 600,000 distinct CDR3 sequences, approximately 15% of them seen only once. As regards this clonotype: Its antigen remains unknown.

This clonotype was obtained from a woman aged 40 to 49 with Graves' ophthalmopathy. Sequenced input: blood.

The CDR3 reads CSARVSGRAGADTQYF. In DNA, the CDR3 is TGCAGTGCTAGAGTAAGCGGGAGGGCCGGGGCAGATACGCAGTATTTT. This sequence joins TRBV20-1 and TRBJ2-3, with 10 nucleotides matching TRBD2. Germline V gene sequence: CDR1 DFQATT, CDR2 SNEGSKA (reference sequence). This CDR3 is built from 16 residues. After removal of 1 base from V and 4 bases from J, the junction contained 8 bases not matched to a gene.